This TCR beta chain was sequenced in a study of OX40 agonist ivuxolimab in advanced cancers. At the level of the study: Patients were infused with ivuxolimab every 2 weeks at 0.01 to 10 mg/kg.

Germline-derived CDR1 and CDR2 are KGHSH and LQKENI. The CDR3 covers 15 residues. Trimming cost V 4 bases and J 2 bases; bases outside gene matches: 4. This table comes from immunoSEQ multiplex PCR, and its TCRdb copy is limited to in-frame clones, with some not included. The sample lists about 33,000 clones; about 81% were seen once. With autoimmune disease history or systemic immunosuppression, patients were excluded. Study-wide points: Among T cells, CD8+ cells averaged more expanded clones than CD4+ cells.

Concerning this clone: Its target is unknown.

This TCR derives from an adult with an advanced solid tumor such as melanoma, head and neck, liver or kidney cancer. The rearrangement uses TRBV18 and TRBJ2-4, with 8 bases matching TRBD1. The material was CD4+ or CD8+ T cells sorted from blood, obtained in a trial of the OX40 agonist ivuxolimab. As DNA, the CDR3 is TGTGCCAGCTCACTTCGGACAGGGCCCAAAAACATTCAGTACTTC. Translating it yields CASSLRTGPKNIQYF.